The 21 T cell receptor beta chains presented below share a single source sample, sequenced in a study of blood T cells in healthy people across ages. Primed by a sample-barcoded 5' primer and a J-beta primer mix, a second PCR proceeded for about 7 to 11 cycles. TCRdb independently ran MiXCR on the 5' RACE reads; one entry per CDR3 protein. The sample contains about 1.1 million distinct CDR3 sequences, 35% to 40% of which appear only once. The sequenced sample was blood. Receptor source: a man younger than 35 in good health.

The gene calls are TRBV3-1 and TRBJ2-1; 10 bases match TRBD2. Per germline, CDR1 LGHDT and CDR2 YNNKEL (reference sequence). After removal of 0 bases from V and 7 bases from J, the junction contained 6 bases not matched to a gene. This CDR3 region has 16 residues. CDR3 nucleotides: TGTGCCAGCAGCCAAGACGTTGCTAGCGGGGGTAATGAGCAGTTCTTC. Amino acid sequence: CASSQDVASGGNEQFF.

The sample holds a few counts of this clonotype. This chain joins TRBV4-3 and TRBJ2-3; 7 nucleotides align to TRBD2. Trimming took 1 base from V and 5 from J; bases not matched to a gene: 6. The germline gives CDR1 LGHNA, CDR2 YSLEER. The length of the CDR3 is 15 residues. DNA for the CDR3: TGCGCCAGCAGCCAAGGTCGCAGCGGGGTAGATACGCAGTATTTT. This translates into CASSQGRSGVDTQYF.

The CDR3 coding sequence is TGTGCCAACAGTTCCCTCGCAGGGGGCCGGGACCCGGGAGATGAAAAACTGTTTTTT. Its protein is CANSSLAGGRDPGDEKLFF. V and J are TRBV7-6 and TRBJ1-4, with 8 bases fitting TRBD1. Germline values: CDR1 SGHVS, CDR2 FNYEAQ. After removal of 10 bases from V and 6 bases from J, the junction contained 25 bases not matched to a gene. This CDR3 has 19 amino acids.

Worth noting for this clonotype: The conserved closing phenylalanine or tryptophan is absent in this CDR3, likely reflecting a read error. This chain joins TRBV4-1 and TRBJ1-4; D gene ambiguous. This CDR3 is built from 14 residues. The germline gives CDR1 MGHRA, CDR2 YSYEKL. The germline V and J ends were trimmed by 0 bases and 6 bases, with 8 bases remaining between them. The CDR3 DNA reads as TGCGCCAGCAGCCAAGACAGGAAGGATGAAAAACTGTTTCTT. This gives the protein CASSQDRKDEKLFL.

In this sample, this clonotype turned up once. The J gene is TRBJ2-2, the V gene TRBV29-1; TRBD1 or TRBD2 may be the D gene (5 bases each). The germline gives CDR1 SQVTM, CDR2 ANQGSEA. The CDR3 loop spans 12 amino acids. Trimming left V 7 bases short and J 8 bases short, with 14 bases between. CDR3 region: CSAVGDRGELFF. The CDR3 DNA reads TGCAGCGCTGTGGGGGACCGAGGGGAGCTGTTTTTT.

About this clonotype itself: A read error is possible here, since a much larger clone lies one base away. The chain couples TRBV7-9 to TRBJ1-1; no clear D. CDR3 length: 12 amino acids. CDR1 is SEHNR, CDR2 FQNEAQ, per germline (reference sequence). V gave up 7 bases and J gave up 1 base, with 7 bases separating them. Here the CDR3 DNA reads TGTGCCAGCACCCGGACGAACACTGAAGCTTTCTTT. This translates into CASTRTNTEAFF.

This chain joins TRBV20-1 and TRBJ1-6; TRBD1 agrees at 9 bases. Germline V lookup: CDR1 DFQATT, CDR2 SNEGSKA (reference sequence). With 0 bases clipped from V and 10 bases from J, the junction kept 7 bases outside the gene matches. The CDR3 runs to 15 residues. The CDR3 loop is CSARDKDRGISPLHF. The CDR3 DNA reads as TGCAGTGCTAGAGATAAGGACAGGGGAATCTCACCCCTCCACTTT.

This clonotype was found a few times. The chain uses TRBV14 and TRBJ1-2; 9 bases map to TRBD1. CDR1 and CDR2 from the germline V gene are SGHDN and FVKESK. Trimming cost V 3 bases and J 7 bases; bases outside gene matches: 15. This CDR3 has 17 amino acids. The CDR3 reads CASSQTLLGTGFFGYTF. The CDR3 DNA reads TGTGCCAGCAGCCAGACCCTTTTGGGGACAGGGTTTTTTGGCTACACCTTC.

CDR3 DNA: TGTGCCAGCAGCCCCACTACAGGGTACGAGACCCAGTACTTC. Its protein product is CASSPTTGYETQYF. The chain links TRBV7-8 to TRBJ2-5, with TRBD1 as a possible D gene (6 bases). CDR3 size: 14 residues. CDR1 and CDR2 (germline): SGHVS, FQNEAQ. V lost 5 bases and J lost 5, with 15 bases in between.

This clonotype showed up just a few times. V is TRBV7-9 and J is TRBJ1-6; 12 bases match TRBD1. Germline CDR1 SEHNR, CDR2 FQNEAQ (reference sequence). The CDR3 loop spans 19 amino acids. V was clipped by 3 bases and J by 1 base; unmatched bases: 7. The CDR3, as DNA: TGTGCCAGCAGCTTGGGGGACAGGGGGCTTAGGTCCTATAATTCACCCCTCCACTTT. Translating it yields CASSLGDRGLRSYNSPLHF. The variable domain in full, completed from reference TRBV7-9 and TRBJ1-6, reads DTGVSQNPRHKITKRGQNVTFRCDPISEHNRLYWYRQTLGQGPEFLTYFQNEAQLEKSRLLSDRFSAERPKGSFSTLEIQRTEQGDSAMYLCASSLGDRGLRSYNSPLHFGNGTRLTVT.

This chain links TRBV20-1 with TRBJ1-5; 10 bases align to TRBD1. Germline CDR1 and CDR2: DFQATT and SNEGSKA (reference sequence). The CDR3 totals 14 residues. The V gene end was trimmed by 3 bases and the J gene end by 2 bases; junction bases not matched to a gene: 1. The CDR3 DNA reads TGCAGTGCTAGCGGGACAGGGGGCAATCAGCCCCAGCATTTT. Its protein is CSASGTGGNQPQHF.

This clonotype has only a few counts. This sequence joins TRBV12-3 or TRBV12-4 and TRBJ2-1; D possibly matches TRBD1 or TRBD2 (5 bases each). The CDR3 sequence is 14 residues long. Trimming took 3 bases from V and 5 from J, leaving 11 bases between them. Written as DNA, the CDR3 is TGTGCCAGCAGTTTCATACTGGGGGACAATGAGCAGTTCTTC. Amino acids: CASSFILGDNEQFF.

The J gene is TRBJ2-2, the V gene TRBV5-1; 7 bases line up with TRBD1. Germline assignment: CDR1 SGHRS and CDR2 YFSETQ. With 4 bases clipped from V and 6 bases from J, the junction kept 9 bases outside the gene matches. There are 15 residues in the CDR3. CDR3 coding DNA: TGCGCCAGCAGCCAAAGACCCCAGGGGGCCGGGGAGCTGTTTTTT. It is translated as CASSQRPQGAGELFF.

This clonotype appeared a few times. The CDR3 region is CSARDGGGLGNQPQHF. The CDR3 nucleotides read TGCAGTGCTAGAGATGGGGGAGGATTAGGCAATCAGCCCCAGCATTTT. J is TRBJ1-5 and V is TRBV20-1, with D possibly TRBD1 on 5 matching bases. Trimming stripped 0 bases from V and 2 bases from J, with 14 bases between. Germline CDR1 reads DFQATT; CDR2 reads SNEGSKA (reference sequence). The CDR3 spans 16 residues.

The V call is TRBV10-3, the J call TRBJ2-7; perhaps TRBD1 as D (6 bases). Germline V lookup: CDR1 ENHRY, CDR2 SYGVKD. The CDR3 extends over 14 amino acids. V lost 2 bases and J 5 bases, leaving 13 bases between the germline ends. The CDR3 loop is CAISEVAGAHEQYF. The CDR3 DNA follows: TGTGCCATCAGTGAGGTCGCAGGGGCCCACGAGCAGTACTTC.

This clonotype has just a few counts. The chain recombines TRBV18 with TRBJ2-1; 10 bases are shared with TRBD2. The V segment lost 2 bases and the J segment 9 bases; nucleotides outside the gene matches: 4. The CDR3 consists of 14 residues. The germline V gene encodes CDR1 KGHSH and CDR2 LQKENI. The CDR3 is CASSPGLAGAEQFF. The CDR3 nucleotides are TGTGCCAGCTCACCAGGGCTAGCGGGGGCTGAGCAGTTCTTC. The variable domain in full, completed from reference TRBV18 and TRBJ2-1, reads NAGVMQNPRHLVRRRGQEARLRCSPMKGHSHVYWYRQLPEEGLKFMVYLQKENIIDESGMPKERFSAEFPKEGPSILRIQQVVRGDSAAYFCASSPGLAGAEQFFGPGTRLTVL.

The chain joins TRBV7-2 to TRBJ1-5, with 7 bases identical to TRBD1. Germline V gene data show CDR1 as SGHTA and CDR2 as FQGNSA. This CDR3 has 14 amino acids. V gave up 3 bases and J gave up 5 bases; unmatched junction bases: 4. The CDR3 DNA follows: TGTGCCAGCAGCTTCGGACAGGAGTATCAGCCCCAGCATTTT. This encodes CASSFGQEYQPQHF.

This clonotype was detected a few times. J is TRBJ2-1 and V is TRBV20-1; 9 bases are shared with TRBD2. Germline values: CDR1 DFQATT, CDR2 SNEGSKA (reference sequence). Trimming took 2 bases from V and 0 from J; bases not matched to a gene: 11. The CDR3 covers 18 residues. The CDR3 DNA sequence: TGCAGTGCTAGAAACCAGCGGGGGGCCACCAGCTCCTACAATGAGCAGTTCTTC. Its translation: CSARNQRGATSSYNEQFF.

In regard to this clonotype: One end of the junction fails to match germline, which may point to a read error. The chain has TRBV7-9 and TRBJ2-3; tentatively, D is TRBD2 (5 bases). This CDR3 is 16 amino acids long. CDR1 and CDR2 (germline): SEHNR, FQNEAQ (reference sequence). CDR3 loop: CASSSAPTRSADTQYF. In nucleotides, the CDR3 is TGCGCCAGCAGCTCGGCCCCCACTAGAAGTGCAGATACGCAGTATTTT. The whole variable domain, remainder taken from reference TRBV7-9 and TRBJ2-3, is DTGVSQNPRHKITKRGQNVTFRCDPISEHNRLYWYRQTLGQGPEFLTYFQNEAQLEKSRLLSDRFSAERPKGSFSTLEIQRTEQGDSAMYLCASSSAPTRSADTQYFGPGTRLTVL.

This clonotype was detected ten times or more. The rearrangement joins TRBV4-3 to TRBJ1-2; D remains unclear. The CDR3 extends over 15 amino acids. Trimming stripped 0 bases from V and 2 bases from J, with 10 bases between. In germline, CDR1 is LGHNA, CDR2 YSLEER. CDR3 sequence (DNA): TGCGCCAGCAGCCAAGACCCGACTGAAAACTATGGCTACACCTTC. Its protein is CASSQDPTENYGYTF.

The rearrangement links TRBV27 to TRBJ2-1; 9 positions match TRBD2. CDR3 length: 15 amino acids. V trimming: 2 bases; J trimming: 9 bases; junction bases outside the gene matches: 8. Germline loops: CDR1 MNHEY, CDR2 SMNVEV (reference sequence). CDR3 protein: CASSLSWRGGREQFF. The CDR3 DNA reads as TGTGCCAGCAGTTTAAGTTGGCGGGGGGGCCGTGAGCAGTTCTTC.